The 14 T cell receptor beta chains listed next were all sequenced from one sample in a study of blood T cells in healthy people across ages. Together with a sample-barcoded 5' primer, a J-beta primer mix was included in a second PCR lasting roughly 6 to 12 cycles. MiXCR was run by TCRdb on the 5' RACE reads, yielding one entry per CDR3 protein. The sample holds about 650,000 distinct CDR3 sequences, roughly 32% seen once. The sample comprised blood. All receptors come from a woman over 75 in good health.

This clonotype has a count of ten or more. The chain links TRBV9 to TRBJ2-5; 10 positions agree with TRBD1. This CDR3 contains 16 residues. CDR1 SGDLS and CDR2 YYNGEE come from the germline V gene. V was pared by 4 bases and J by 1 base, with 7 bases of the junction left unmatched. DNA of the CDR3: TGTGCCAGCAGCTCCCGGGACAGGGGTATCCAAGAGACCCAGTACTTC. Its translation: CASSSRDRGIQETQYF.

CDR3 sequence (DNA): TGCGCCTCACAGACAGGTTCTAACTATGGCTACACCTTC. Amino acid sequence: CASQTGSNYGYTF. The chain joins TRBV5-1 to TRBJ1-2, with D perhaps matching TRBD1 (6 bases). Trimming took off 10 bases at V and 0 bases at J, with 13 bases between the two ends. Germline V gene sequence: CDR1 SGHRS, CDR2 YFSETQ. The CDR3 is 13 amino acids.

The table lists this clonotype with many counts. This rearrangement joins TRBV29-1 to TRBJ1-5; 7 bases match TRBD1. V lost 6 bases to trimming and J lost 3 bases; unmatched junction nucleotides: 2. This CDR3 region has 12 residues. Per the germline V gene, CDR1 is SQVTM and CDR2 is ANQGSEA. For the CDR3, the DNA is TGCAGCGTAGGGACAGACAATCAGCCCCAGCATTTT. Protein: CSVGTDNQPQHF.

The CDR3 loop reads CASRFKSSYNEQFF. The CDR3 nucleotides are TGCGCCAGCAGATTTAAGAGCTCCTACAATGAGCAGTTCTTC. V usage is TRBV4-3 and J usage is TRBJ2-1; D not certain. V was pared by 6 bases and J by 0 bases, with 9 bases between. The CDR3 consists of 14 residues. Germline-derived CDR1 and CDR2 are LGHNA and YSLEER.

This clonotype showed up just a few times. The chain has TRBV7-9 and TRBJ1-1, with D possibly TRBD1 on 6 matching bases. The V and J ends lost 5 bases and 0 bases respectively, with 13 bases between them. The length of the CDR3 is 15 residues. CDR1 and CDR2 from the germline V gene are SEHNR and FQNEAQ (reference sequence). Here the CDR3 reads CASSLLQGVNTEAFF. CDR3 nucleotide sequence: TGTGCCAGCAGCCTCTTACAGGGAGTGAACACTGAAGCTTTCTTT. Together with reference TRBV7-9 and TRBJ1-1, the CDR3 gives the full variable domain: DTGVSQNPRHKITKRGQNVTFRCDPISEHNRLYWYRQTLGQGPEFLTYFQNEAQLEKSRLLSDRFSAERPKGSFSTLEIQRTEQGDSAMYLCASSLLQGVNTEAFFGQGTRLTVV.

The chain carries TRBV20-1 and TRBJ2-1; 9 nucleotides align to TRBD1. The CDR3 runs 15 residues. Trimming at V came to 6 bases and at J to 7 bases, leaving 13 bases not matched to a gene. Germline CDR1 and CDR2: DFQATT and SNEGSKA (reference sequence). CDR3 coding DNA: TGCAGTGCGGGGGGGGACGGGACAGGGAAGAATGAGCAGTTCTTC. Translating it yields CSAGGDGTGKNEQFF.

The count of this clonotype is one. DNA for the CDR3: TGCGCCAGCAGCTCAGATGGACAGGTTAATCAGCCCCAGCATTTT. Encoded protein: CASSSDGQVNQPQHF. The chain carries TRBV5-1 and TRBJ1-5, with 7 bases aligning to TRBD1. Germline values: CDR1 SGHRS, CDR2 YFSETQ. The CDR3 extends over 15 amino acids. V dropped 3 bases and J dropped 4; count of bases not matched to a gene: 7.

Only a few counts were recorded for this clonotype. This rearrangement joins TRBV19 to TRBJ1-1; TRBD1 might be the D (6 bases). Trimming cost V 2 bases and J 1 base, with 8 bases left between them. Germline V CDR1 and CDR2: LNHDA, SQIVND (reference sequence). This CDR3 has 14 residues. The CDR3 loop is CASSIYRENTEAFF. In DNA form, the CDR3 reads TGTGCCAGTAGTATATACAGGGAGAACACTGAAGCTTTCTTT. Full variable domain (remainder filled in from reference TRBV19 and TRBJ1-1): DGGITQSPKYLFRKEGQNVTLSCEQNLNHDAMYWYRQDPGQGLRLIYYSQIVNDFQKGDIAEGYSVSREKKESFPLTVTSAQKNPTAFYLCASSIYRENTEAFFGQGTRLTVV.

This clonotype appeared many times. This rearrangement joins TRBV24-1 to TRBJ2-1; no reliable D call. Looked up from germline, CDR1 is KGHDR and CDR2 is SFDVKD. V lost 6 bases and J 7 bases, leaving 9 bases between the germline ends. CDR3 size: 12 residues. CDR3 coding DNA: TGTGCCACCAGTACCCTCCGGAATGAGCAGTTCTTC. Encoded protein: CATSTLRNEQFF.

This clonotype was recorded at least ten times. The chain combines TRBV20-1 with TRBJ2-7, with 9 bases matching TRBD1. The germline V gene has CDR1 DFQATT and CDR2 SNEGSKA (reference sequence). The V segment lost 5 bases and the J segment 2 bases; nucleotides outside the gene matches: 4. There are 13 residues in the CDR3. Here the CDR3 DNA reads TGCAGTGCTGGGACAGGGATTACCTACGAGCAGTACTTC. Encoded protein: CSAGTGITYEQYF.

This clonotype was observed many times. The chain combines TRBV18 with TRBJ2-7; TRBD1 aligns across 8 bases. Germline loops: CDR1 KGHSH, CDR2 LQKENI. V trimming: 4 bases; J trimming: 5 bases; junction bases outside the gene matches: 4. The CDR3 has 13 residues. The CDR3 protein is CASSQQGVHEQYF. In DNA form, the CDR3 reads TGTGCCAGCTCACAACAGGGGGTCCACGAGCAGTACTTC. Based on the CDR3 plus reference TRBV18 and TRBJ2-7, the full variable domain is NAGVMQNPRHLVRRRGQEARLRCSPMKGHSHVYWYRQLPEEGLKFMVYLQKENIIDESGMPKERFSAEFPKEGPSILRIQQVVRGDSAAYFCASSQQGVHEQYFGPGTRLTVT.

V usage is TRBV19 and J usage is TRBJ1-1; perhaps TRBD1 as D (6 bases). V was clipped by 9 bases and J by 1 base, with 12 bases between them. CDR1 is LNHDA, CDR2 SQIVND, per germline (reference sequence). This CDR3 spans 13 amino acids. The CDR3 DNA follows: TGTGCCAGGAAAGGACAGCCGAACACTGAAGCTTTCTTT. It encodes CARKGQPNTEAFF.

This clonotype was seen at least ten times. The chain uses TRBV6-6 and TRBJ2-7; D could derive from TRBD1 or TRBD2 (6 bases each). The germline V gene has CDR1 MNHNY and CDR2 SVGAGI (reference sequence). V was trimmed by 8 bases and J by 0 bases, leaving 20 bases between them. The CDR3 loop spans 16 amino acids. The CDR3 DNA is TGTGCCAGCGGGGGGCCGACGACCCGGAGCTCCTACGAGCAGTACTTC. Translating gives CASGGPTTRSSYEQYF.

The table lists this clonotype with many counts. The V gene is TRBV29-1, the J gene TRBJ2-3, with D perhaps matching TRBD1 or TRBD2 (5 bases each). The CDR3 totals 14 residues. Germline V gene sequence: CDR1 SQVTM, CDR2 ANQGSEA. Trimming cost V 3 bases and J 5 bases, with 15 bases left between them. As DNA, the CDR3 is TGCAGCGTTGACGGGGCCCGGGGCGGAGATACGCAGTATTTT. Translation gives CSVDGARGGDTQYF.